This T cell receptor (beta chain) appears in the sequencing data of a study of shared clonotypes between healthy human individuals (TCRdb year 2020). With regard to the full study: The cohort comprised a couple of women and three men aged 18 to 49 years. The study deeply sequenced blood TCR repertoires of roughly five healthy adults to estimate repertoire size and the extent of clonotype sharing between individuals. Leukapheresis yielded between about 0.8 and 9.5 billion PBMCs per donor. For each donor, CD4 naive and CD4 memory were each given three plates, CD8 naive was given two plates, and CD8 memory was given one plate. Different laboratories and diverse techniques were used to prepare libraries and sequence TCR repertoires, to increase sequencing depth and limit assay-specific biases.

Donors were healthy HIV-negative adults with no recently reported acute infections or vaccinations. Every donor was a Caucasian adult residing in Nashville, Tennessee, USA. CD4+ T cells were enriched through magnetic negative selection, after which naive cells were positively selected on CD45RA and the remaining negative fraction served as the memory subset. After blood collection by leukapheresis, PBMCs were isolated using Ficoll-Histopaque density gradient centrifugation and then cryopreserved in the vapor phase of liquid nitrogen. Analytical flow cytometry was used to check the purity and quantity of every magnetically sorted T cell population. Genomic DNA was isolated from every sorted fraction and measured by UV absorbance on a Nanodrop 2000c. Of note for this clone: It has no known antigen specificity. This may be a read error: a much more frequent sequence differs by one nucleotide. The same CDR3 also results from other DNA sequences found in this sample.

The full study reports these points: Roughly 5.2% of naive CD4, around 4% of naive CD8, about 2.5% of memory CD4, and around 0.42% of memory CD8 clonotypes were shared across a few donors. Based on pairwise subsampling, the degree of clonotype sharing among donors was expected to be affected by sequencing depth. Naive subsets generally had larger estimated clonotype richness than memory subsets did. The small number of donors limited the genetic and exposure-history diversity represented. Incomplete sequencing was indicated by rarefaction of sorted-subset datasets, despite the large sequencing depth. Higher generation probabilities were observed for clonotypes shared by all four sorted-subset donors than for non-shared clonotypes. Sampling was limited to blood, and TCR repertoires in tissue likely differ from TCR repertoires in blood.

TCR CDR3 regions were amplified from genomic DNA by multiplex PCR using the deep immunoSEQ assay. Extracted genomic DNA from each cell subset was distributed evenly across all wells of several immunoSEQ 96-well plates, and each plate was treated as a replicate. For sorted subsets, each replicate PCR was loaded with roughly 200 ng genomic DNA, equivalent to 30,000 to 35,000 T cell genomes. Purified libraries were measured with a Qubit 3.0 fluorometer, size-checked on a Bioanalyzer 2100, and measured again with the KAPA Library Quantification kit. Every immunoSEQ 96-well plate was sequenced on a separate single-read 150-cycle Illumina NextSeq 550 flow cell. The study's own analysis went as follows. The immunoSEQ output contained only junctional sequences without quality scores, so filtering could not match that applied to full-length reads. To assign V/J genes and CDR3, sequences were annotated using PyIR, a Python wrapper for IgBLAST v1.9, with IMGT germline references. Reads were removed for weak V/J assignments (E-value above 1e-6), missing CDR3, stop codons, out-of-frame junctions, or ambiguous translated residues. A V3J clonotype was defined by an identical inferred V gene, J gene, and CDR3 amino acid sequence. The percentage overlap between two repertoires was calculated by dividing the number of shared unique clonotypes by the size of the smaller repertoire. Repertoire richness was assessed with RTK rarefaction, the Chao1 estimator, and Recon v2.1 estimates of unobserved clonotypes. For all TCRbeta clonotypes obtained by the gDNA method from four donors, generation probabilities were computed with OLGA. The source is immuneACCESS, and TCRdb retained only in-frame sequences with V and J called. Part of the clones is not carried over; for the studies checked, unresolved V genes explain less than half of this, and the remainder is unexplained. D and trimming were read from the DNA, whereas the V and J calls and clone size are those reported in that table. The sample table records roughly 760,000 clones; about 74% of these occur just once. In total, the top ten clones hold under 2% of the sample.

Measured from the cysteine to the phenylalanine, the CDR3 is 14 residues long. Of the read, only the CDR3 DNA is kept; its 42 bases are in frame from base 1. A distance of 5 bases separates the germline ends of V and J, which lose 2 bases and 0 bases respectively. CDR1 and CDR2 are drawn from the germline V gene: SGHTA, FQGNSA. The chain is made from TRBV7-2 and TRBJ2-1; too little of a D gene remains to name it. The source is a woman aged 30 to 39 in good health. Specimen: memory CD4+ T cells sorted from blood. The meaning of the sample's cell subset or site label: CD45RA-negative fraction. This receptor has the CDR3 CASSLSSSYNEQFF. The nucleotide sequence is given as TGTGCCAGCAGCTTATCTAGCTCCTACAATGAGCAGTTCTTC.